Below, one TCR beta chain is given with its context. TCRdb's copy holds only in-frame clones and misses some; the assay was immunoSEQ multiplex PCR. This sample has about 480,000 clones, with roughly 87% found just once. The CDR3 is 11 amino acids. The V gene's germline CDR1 is KGHDR and CDR2 SFDVKD. The ends lost 9 bases at V and 4 bases at J; junction bases unmatched: 0. The data were taken from a study of blood T cell repertoires in COVID-19. This chain links TRBV24-1 with TRBJ2-5; 8 nucleotides match TRBD1. Material for sequencing was peripheral blood. The TCR originated in a man aged 18 to 30 with COVID-19, enrolled during active disease. CDR3 DNA: TGTGCCACCGGACAGGGAGAGACCCAGTACTTC. Its translation: CATGQGETQYF.